This TCR beta chain stems from a study of T-cell memory formation after mild COVID-19. Regarding the study as a whole: Among CD4+ contracting clones, most were CM and EM, and CD8+ ones EMRA.

One entry per CDR3 protein, called by TCRdb with MiXCR from the 5' RACE reads. The sample includes a few hundred thousand distinct CDR3 sequences, about 16% of them seen just once. V gave up 5 bases and J gave up 5 bases, with 12 bases separating them. Germline assignment: CDR1 DFQATT and CDR2 SNEGSKA (reference sequence). This CDR3 contains 12 residues. A few counts support this clonotype. No antigen is known for it. This TCR was recovered from a man between 18 and 35 years old who had mild COVID-19 (a few samples of this study predate the infection). Cell type and time point are not known. The sample was PBMCs or a T cell subset sorted from them (not recorded which). The V gene is TRBV20-1, the J gene TRBJ1-2, with D tentatively TRBD1 (5 bases). The CDR3 DNA is TGCAGTGCTCGGGACGGAAGTTATGGCTACACCTTC. This gives the protein CSARDGSYGYTF.